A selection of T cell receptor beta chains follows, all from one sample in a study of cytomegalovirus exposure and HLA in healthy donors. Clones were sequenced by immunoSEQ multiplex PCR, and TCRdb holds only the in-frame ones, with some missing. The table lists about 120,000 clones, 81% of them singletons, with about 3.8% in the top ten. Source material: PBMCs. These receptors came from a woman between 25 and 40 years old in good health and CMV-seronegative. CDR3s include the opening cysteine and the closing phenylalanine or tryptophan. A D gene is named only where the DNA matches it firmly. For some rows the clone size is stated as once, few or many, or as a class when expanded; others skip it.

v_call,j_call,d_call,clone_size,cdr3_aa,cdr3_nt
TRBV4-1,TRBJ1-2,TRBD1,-,CASSQERVRQGGGYTF,TGCGCCAGCAGCCAAGAAAGGGTTCGACAGGGAGGTGGCTACACCTTC
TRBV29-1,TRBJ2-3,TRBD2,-,CSELGGGTDTQYF,TGCAGCGAGCTGGGGGGGGGCACAGATACGCAGTATTTT
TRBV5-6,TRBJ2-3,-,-,CASSPLGPGADTQYF,TGTGCCAGCAGCCCCCTGGGCCCCGGGGCAGATACGCAGTATTTT
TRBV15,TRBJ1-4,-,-,CATSRDKGEWNEKLFF,TGTGCCACCAGCAGAGATAAGGGAGAGTGGAATGAAAAACTGTTTTTT
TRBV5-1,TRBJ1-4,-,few,CASSFKTGSDNEKLFF,TGCGCCAGCAGCTTCAAAACAGGGTCGGATAATGAAAAACTGTTTTTT
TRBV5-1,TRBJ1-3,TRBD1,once,CASSSSGTGDPNTIYF,TGCGCCAGCAGCTCCTCCGGGACAGGGGACCCAAACACCATATATTTT
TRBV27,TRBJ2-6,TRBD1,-,CASSLTGANSGANVLTF,TGTGCCAGCAGTTTAACAGGGGCGAACTCTGGGGCCAACGTCCTGACTTTC
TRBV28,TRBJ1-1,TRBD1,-,CASSLLGTETEAFF,TGTGCCAGCAGTCTACTCGGGACAGAAACTGAAGCTTTCTTT
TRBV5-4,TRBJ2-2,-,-,CASSRGPDGYTGELFF,TGTGCCAGCAGTCGCGGGCCGGACGGGTACACCGGGGAGCTGTTTTTT
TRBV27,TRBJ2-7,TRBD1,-,CASSGGTTYEQYF,TGTGCCAGTTCAGGGGGTACAACCTACGAGCAGTACTTC
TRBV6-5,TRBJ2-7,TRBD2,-,CASSYPGGNEQYF,TGTGCCAGCAGTTATCCGGGGGGGAACGAGCAGTACTTC
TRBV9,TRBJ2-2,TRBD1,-,CASSVEGQGGTGELFF,TGTGCCAGCAGCGTAGAGGGACAGGGCGGAACCGGGGAGCTGTTTTTT
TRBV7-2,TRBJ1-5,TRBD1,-,CASSLTGDQPQHF,TGTGCCAGCAGCTTGACAGGGGACCAGCCCCAGCATTTT
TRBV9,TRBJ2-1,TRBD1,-,CASSARPGTVFSYNEQFF,TGTGCCAGCAGCGCGCGCCCCGGGACAGTCTTTTCCTACAATGAGCAGTTCTTC
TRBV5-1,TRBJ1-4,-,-,CASSLGDRQNEKLFF,TGCGCCAGCAGCTTGGGCGACAGACAAAATGAAAAACTGTTTTTT
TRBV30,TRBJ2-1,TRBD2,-,CAWKREGPYNEQFF,TGTGCCTGGAAGCGGGAGGGCCCCTACAATGAGCAGTTCTTC
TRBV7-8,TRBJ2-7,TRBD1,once,CASSLDRAYEQYF,TGTGCCAGCAGCTTGGACAGGGCCTACGAGCAGTACTTC
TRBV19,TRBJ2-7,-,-,CASSKTGPNEQYF,TGTGCCAGTAGTAAGACAGGCCCCAACGAGCAGTACTTC
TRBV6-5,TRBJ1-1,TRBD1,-,CASSTGTGEAFF,TGTGCCAGCAGCACCGGGACAGGGGAAGCTTTCTTT
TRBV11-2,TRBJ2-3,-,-,CASSYTGGLAGTDTQYF,TGTGCCAGCAGTTATACGGGTGGTCTGGCGGGCACAGATACGCAGTATTTT
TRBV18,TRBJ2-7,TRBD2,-,CASSPPRAGGLSYEQYF,TGTGCCAGCTCACCCCCTCGGGCGGGAGGGCTCTCCTACGAGCAGTACTTC
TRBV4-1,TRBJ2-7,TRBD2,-,CASSPSTSGHSRHEQYF,TGCGCCAGCAGCCCATCTACTAGCGGGCACAGCAGGCACGAGCAGTACTTC
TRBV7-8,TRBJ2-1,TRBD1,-,CASSLRTGGYNEQFF,TGTGCCAGCAGCTTAAGGACAGGGGGCTACAATGAGCAGTTCTTC
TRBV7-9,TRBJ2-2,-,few,CASSRGRTGDLTGELFF,TGTGCCAGCAGCAGGGGGCGCACAGGGGACTTAACCGGGGAGCTGTTTTTT
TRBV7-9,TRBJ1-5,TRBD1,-,CASSQDRGNSNQPQHF,TGTGCCAGCAGCCAGGACAGGGGAAATAGCAATCAGCCCCAGCATTTT
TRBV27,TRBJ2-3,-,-,CASRRSVGTDTQYF,TGTGCCAGCAGACGGAGCGTTGGGACAGATACGCAGTATTTT
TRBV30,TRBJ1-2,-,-,CAWSRGDGYTF,TGTGCCTGGAGTCGCGGGGATGGCTACACCTTC
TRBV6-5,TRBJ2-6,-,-,CASSELGANVLTF,TGTGCCAGCAGTGAACTCGGGGCCAACGTCCTGACTTTC
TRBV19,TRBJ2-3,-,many,CASSRSGTDTQYF,TGTGCCAGTAGTAGGTCGGGGACAGATACGCAGTATTTT
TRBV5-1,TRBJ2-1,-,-,CASSFRGDEQFF,TGCGCCAGCAGCTTCAGGGGGGATGAGCAGTTCTTC
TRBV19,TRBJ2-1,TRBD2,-,CASSMGGLAGSNEQFF,TGTGCCAGTAGTATGGGGGGACTAGCGGGGAGCAATGAGCAGTTCTTC
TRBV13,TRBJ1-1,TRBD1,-,CASSANRGEAFF,TGTGCCAGCAGCGCTAACAGGGGTGAAGCTTTCTTT
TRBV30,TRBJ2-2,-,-,CAWSVRRGSGELFF,TGTGCCTGGAGTGTACGGCGGGGCTCCGGGGAGCTGTTTTTT
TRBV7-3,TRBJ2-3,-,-,CASSLDRGDTQYF,TGTGCCAGCAGCTTAGATAGAGGGGATACGCAGTATTTT
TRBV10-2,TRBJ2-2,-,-,CASRTGLNTGELFF,TGCGCCAGCAGGACGGGTCTGAACACCGGGGAGCTGTTTTTT